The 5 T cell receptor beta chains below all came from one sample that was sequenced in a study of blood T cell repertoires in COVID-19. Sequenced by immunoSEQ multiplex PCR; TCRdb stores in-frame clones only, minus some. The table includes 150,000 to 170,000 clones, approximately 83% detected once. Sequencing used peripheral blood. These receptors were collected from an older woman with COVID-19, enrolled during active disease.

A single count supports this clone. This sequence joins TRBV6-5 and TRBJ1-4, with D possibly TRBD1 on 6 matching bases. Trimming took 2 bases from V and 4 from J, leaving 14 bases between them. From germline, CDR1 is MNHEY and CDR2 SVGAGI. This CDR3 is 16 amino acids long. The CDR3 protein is CASSYARTVGNEKLFF. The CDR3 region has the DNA TGTGCCAGCAGTTACGCGCGGACAGTTGGTAATGAAAAACTGTTTTTT.

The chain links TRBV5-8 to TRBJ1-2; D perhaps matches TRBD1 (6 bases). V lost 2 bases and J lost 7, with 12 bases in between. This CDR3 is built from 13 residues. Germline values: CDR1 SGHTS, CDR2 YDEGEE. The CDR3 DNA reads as TGTGCCAGCAGCTTACCAGGGGACCGTGGCTACACCTTC. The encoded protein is CASSLPGDRGYTF.

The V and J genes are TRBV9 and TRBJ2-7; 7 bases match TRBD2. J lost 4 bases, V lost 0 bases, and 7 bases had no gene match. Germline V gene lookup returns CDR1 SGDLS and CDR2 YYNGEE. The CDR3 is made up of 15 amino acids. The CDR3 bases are TGTGCCAGCAGCGTAGTAGCTGGGGGGGAGTACGAGCAGTACTTC. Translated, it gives CASSVVAGGEYEQYF.

CDR3 in amino acids: CASIVSGVSYGYGYTF. The CDR3 bases are TGTGCCAGTATTGTCTCAGGGGTCTCCTATGGCTATGGCTACACCTTC. The chain uses TRBV19 and TRBJ1-2, with D possibly being TRBD1 (6 bases). The germline CDR1 and CDR2 sequences are LNHDA and SQIVND (reference sequence). Trimming stripped 7 bases from V and 4 bases from J, with 22 bases between. This CDR3 spans 16 amino acids.

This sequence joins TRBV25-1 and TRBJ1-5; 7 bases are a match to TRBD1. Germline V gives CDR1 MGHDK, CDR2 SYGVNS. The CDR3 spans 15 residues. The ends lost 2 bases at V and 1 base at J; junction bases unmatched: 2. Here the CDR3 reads CASSEEGASNQPQHF. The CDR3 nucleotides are TGTGCCAGCAGTGAAGAGGGGGCAAGCAATCAGCCCCAGCATTTT.